This record concerns one T cell receptor (beta chain) sequence. Its antigen is unknown. Peripheral blood, around 10 milliliters per donor, was collected. V shed 4 bases, J shed 6 bases, and the junction held 10 bases outside the gene matches. CDR3 length: 15 amino acids. The data stem from a study of blood T cells in healthy people across ages. Study results and caveats: Among long-lived donors, naive CD4+ cells were more numerous and diversity higher than in aged donors. Changes in expanded clonotypes were possibly confounded, as the CMV status of donors was unknown.

The second PCR ran about 6 to 11 cycles with a sample-barcoded 5' primer and J-beta primers. No fewer than 2.5 million CDR3-containing paired-end reads came from each sample. TCRdb recomputed calls from the 5' RACE reads with MiXCR, one row per CDR3 protein. Seen here are 1.5 million to 2 million distinct CDR3 sequences, more than 35% observed once, and the top ten hold 23%. The chain combines TRBV12-3 or TRBV12-4 with TRBJ1-2; 8 nucleotides agree with TRBD1. Input material: blood. The receptor was isolated from a human donor in good health. The CDR3: CASSWTGLGDDGYTF. Here the CDR3 DNA reads TGTGCCAGCAGTTGGACAGGGCTCGGAGATGATGGCTACACCTTC.